This T cell receptor (beta chain) was recovered during a study of shared clonotypes between healthy human individuals. Study details: CD4 naive and CD4 memory each took three plates per donor, while CD8 naive took two and CD8 memory one.

General study results and limits: A small donor pool kept down the genetic and exposure-history diversity that was represented. It was observed that approximately 5% of naive CD4 clonotypes were shared across several donors.

For each subset, genomic DNA was distributed in equal portions over several immunoSEQ plates. Using immunoSEQ multiplex PCR, the repertoire was profiled, and TCRdb retains in-frame clones only, with some absent. The table has about 1.5 million clones, over 95% seen once; the top ten hold approximately 1.1%. Germline lookup yields CDR1 LNHDA and CDR2 SQIVND (reference sequence). CDR3 length: 14 amino acids. V lost 10 bases and J lost 4; bases outside the gene matches: 9. This clone was recorded once. The antigen is undetermined. The clonotype comes from a man under 40 in good health. Sequenced input: naive CD4+ T cells sorted from blood. The subset is: CD45RA+ positively selected. This chain joins TRBV19 and TRBJ1-4; 7 bases line up with TRBD1. The CDR3 region has the DNA TGTGCCACTCGGCGAGGACAGGTTAATGAAAAACTGTTTTTT. It specifies CATRRGQVNEKLFF.